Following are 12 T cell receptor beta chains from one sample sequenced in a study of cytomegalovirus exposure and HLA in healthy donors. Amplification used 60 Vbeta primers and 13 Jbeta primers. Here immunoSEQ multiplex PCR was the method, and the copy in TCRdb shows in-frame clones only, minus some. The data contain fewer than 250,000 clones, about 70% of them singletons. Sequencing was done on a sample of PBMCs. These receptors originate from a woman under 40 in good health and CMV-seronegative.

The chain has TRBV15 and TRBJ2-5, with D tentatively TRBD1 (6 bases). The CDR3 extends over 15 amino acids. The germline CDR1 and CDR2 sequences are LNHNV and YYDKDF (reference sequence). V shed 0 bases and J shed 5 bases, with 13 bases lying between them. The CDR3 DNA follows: TGTGCCACCAGCAGAGAATTAGGGGGTGTGGAGACCCAGTACTTC. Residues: CATSRELGGVETQYF.

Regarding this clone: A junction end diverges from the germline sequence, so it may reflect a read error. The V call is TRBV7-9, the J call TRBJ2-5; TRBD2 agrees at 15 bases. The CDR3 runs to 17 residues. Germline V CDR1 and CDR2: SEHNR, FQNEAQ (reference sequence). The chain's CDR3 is CSSSSRTSGGADETQYF. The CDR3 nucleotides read TGTTCCAGCAGCTCCCGGACTAGCGGGGGGGCCGATGAGACCCAGTACTTC.

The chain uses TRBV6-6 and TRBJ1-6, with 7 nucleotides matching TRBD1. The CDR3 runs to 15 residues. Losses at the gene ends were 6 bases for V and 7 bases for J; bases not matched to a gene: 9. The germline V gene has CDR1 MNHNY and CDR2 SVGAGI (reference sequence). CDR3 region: CASRHRTGENSPLHF. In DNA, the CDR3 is TGTGCCAGCAGACACCGGACAGGAGAGAATTCACCCCTCCACTTT.

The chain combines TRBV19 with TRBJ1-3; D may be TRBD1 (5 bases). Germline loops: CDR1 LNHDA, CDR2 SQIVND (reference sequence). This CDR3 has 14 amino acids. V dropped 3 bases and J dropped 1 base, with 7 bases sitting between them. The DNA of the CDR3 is TGTGCCAGTAGTATCGGGGGTTCTGGAAACACCATATATTTT. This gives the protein CASSIGGSGNTIYF.

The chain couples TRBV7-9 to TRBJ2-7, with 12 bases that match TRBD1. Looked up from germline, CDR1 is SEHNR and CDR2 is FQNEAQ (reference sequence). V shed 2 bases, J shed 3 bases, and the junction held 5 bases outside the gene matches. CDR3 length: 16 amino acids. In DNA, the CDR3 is TGTGCCAGCAGCTTATTGGGACAGGGGGCAGGCTACGAGCAGTACTTC. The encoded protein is CASSLLGQGAGYEQYF.

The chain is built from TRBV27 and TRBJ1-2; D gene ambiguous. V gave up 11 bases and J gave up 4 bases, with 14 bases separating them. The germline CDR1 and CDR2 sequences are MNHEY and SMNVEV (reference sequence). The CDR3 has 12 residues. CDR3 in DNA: TGTGCCGCGCGCGGCCCTTTCTATGGCTACACCTTC. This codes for CAARGPFYGYTF.

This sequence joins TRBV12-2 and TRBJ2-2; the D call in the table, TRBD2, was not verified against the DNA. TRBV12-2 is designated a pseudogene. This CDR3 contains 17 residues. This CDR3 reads CASRLAGASGTTGELFF. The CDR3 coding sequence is TGTGCAAGTCGCTTAGCGGGGGCTAGCGGGACGACCGGGGAGCTGTTTTTT.

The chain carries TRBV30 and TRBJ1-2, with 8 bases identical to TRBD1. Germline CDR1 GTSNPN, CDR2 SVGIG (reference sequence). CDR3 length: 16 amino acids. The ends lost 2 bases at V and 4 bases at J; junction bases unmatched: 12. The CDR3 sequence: CAWSFQDRGDGYGYTF. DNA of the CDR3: TGTGCCTGGAGTTTCCAAGACAGGGGCGACGGCTATGGCTACACCTTC.

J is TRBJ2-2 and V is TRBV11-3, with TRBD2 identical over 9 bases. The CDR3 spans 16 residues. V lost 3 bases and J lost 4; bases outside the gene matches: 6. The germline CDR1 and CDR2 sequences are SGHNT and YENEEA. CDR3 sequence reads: CASSLPTSGPTGELFF. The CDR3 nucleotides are TGTGCCAGCAGCTTGCCCACTAGCGGGCCCACCGGGGAGCTGTTTTTT.

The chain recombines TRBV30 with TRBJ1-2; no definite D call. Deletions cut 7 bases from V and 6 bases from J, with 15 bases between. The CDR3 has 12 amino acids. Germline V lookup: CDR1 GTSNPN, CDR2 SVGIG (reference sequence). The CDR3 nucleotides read TGTGCCTCCGGTCGAGGTTGGGATGGCTACACCTTC. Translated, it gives CASGRGWDGYTF.

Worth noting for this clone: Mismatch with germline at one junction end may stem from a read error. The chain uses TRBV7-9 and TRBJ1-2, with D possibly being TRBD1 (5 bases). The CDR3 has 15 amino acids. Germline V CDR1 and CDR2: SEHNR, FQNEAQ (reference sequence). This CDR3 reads CAGSVFGGTNYGYTF. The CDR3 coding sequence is TGTGCCGGCAGCGTATTCGGGGGAACTAACTATGGCTACACCTTC.

The CDR3: CASRDRGTEAFF. Here the CDR3 DNA reads TGTGCCAGCAGAGACAGGGGCACTGAAGCTTTCTTT. The V and J genes are TRBV6-1 and TRBJ1-1; 8 bases map to TRBD1. The germline CDR1 and CDR2 sequences are MNHNS and SASEGT. The CDR3 totals 12 residues. V lost 6 bases and J lost 4; bases outside the gene matches: 1.